Included here is one T cell receptor beta chain sequence, with context. The CDR3 length is 17 residues. The germline gives CDR1 LNHNV, CDR2 YYDKDF (reference sequence). The germline V and J ends were trimmed by 2 bases and 7 bases, with 18 bases remaining between them. The data were obtained in a study of blood T cell repertoires in COVID-19. Overall study: Sources were T cells, B-cell-depleted T cells, or PBMCs; the material itself was cDNA or gDNA.

Repertoires were generated with immunoSEQ multiplex PCR, while TCRdb's copy carries only in-frame clones and drops some. The data contain 410,000 or so clones, 86% of them singletons. This receptor was obtained from a woman between 25 and 40 years old with active or convalescent COVID-19. The chain has TRBV15 and TRBJ2-6, with D tentatively TRBD2 (6 bases). Sequencing used peripheral blood. CDR3 DNA: TGTGCCACCAGCAGATCGCGACTAGATGAGTTTGCCAACGTCCTGACTTTC. Residues: CATSRSRLDEFANVLTF.